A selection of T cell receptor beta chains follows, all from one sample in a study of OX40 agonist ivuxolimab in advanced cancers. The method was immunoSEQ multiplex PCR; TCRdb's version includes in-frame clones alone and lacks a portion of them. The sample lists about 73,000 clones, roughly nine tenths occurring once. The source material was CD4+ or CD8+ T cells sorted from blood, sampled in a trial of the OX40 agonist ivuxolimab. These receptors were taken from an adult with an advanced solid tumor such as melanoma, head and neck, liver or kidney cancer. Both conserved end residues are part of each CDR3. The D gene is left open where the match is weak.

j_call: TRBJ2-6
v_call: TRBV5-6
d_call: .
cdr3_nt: TGTGCCAGCAGGGCTGGGGCCAACGTCCTGACTTTC
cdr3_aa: CASRAGANVLTF

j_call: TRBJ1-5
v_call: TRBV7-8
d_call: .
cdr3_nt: TGTGCCAGCAGCTTTCCAGGGGATCAGCCCCAGCATTTT
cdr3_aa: CASSFPGDQPQHF

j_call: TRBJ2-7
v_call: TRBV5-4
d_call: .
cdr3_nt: TGTGCCAGCAGCGGAGGATTGAGCGTGCAGTACTTC
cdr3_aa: CASSGGLSVQYF

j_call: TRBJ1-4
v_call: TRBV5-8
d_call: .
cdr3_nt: TGTGCCAGCAGCTTGCGATTAACTAATGAAAAACTGTTTTTT
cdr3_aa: CASSLRLTNEKLFF

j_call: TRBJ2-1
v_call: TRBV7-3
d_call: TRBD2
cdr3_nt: TGTGCCAGCAGCTCCCCCGCGGCGGGAGGAGGGACCTACAATGAGCAGTTCTTC
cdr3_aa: CASSSPAAGGGTYNEQFF

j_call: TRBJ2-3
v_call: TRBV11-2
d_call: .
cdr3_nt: TGTGCCAGCAGCCCTCTTGGGTTATCGTATACGCAGTATTTT
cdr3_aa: CASSPLGLSYTQYF

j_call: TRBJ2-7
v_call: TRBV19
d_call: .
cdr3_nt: TGTGCCAGTAGCGGGTTAGCAGGCTCCTACGAGCAGTACTTC
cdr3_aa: CASSGLAGSYEQYF

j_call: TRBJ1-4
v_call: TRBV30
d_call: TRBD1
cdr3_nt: TGTGCCTGGAGTGTAACCGGTCAGGGGGGGGGAGAAAAACTGTTTTTT
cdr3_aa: CAWSVTGQGGGEKLFF

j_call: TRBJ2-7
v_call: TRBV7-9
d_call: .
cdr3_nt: TGTGCCAGCAGCCCCCACTCCGAGCAGTACTTC
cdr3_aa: CASSPHSEQYF

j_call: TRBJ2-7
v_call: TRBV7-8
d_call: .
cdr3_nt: TGTGCCAGCAGCCCCGACCGGGCCAGAACTTTTTACGAGCAGTACTTC
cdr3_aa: CASSPDRARTFYEQYF

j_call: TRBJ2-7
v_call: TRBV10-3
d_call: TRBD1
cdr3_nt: TGTGCCATCAGTGGGCCGGGACAGGTCGCCGAGCAGTACTTC
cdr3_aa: CAISGPGQVAEQYF